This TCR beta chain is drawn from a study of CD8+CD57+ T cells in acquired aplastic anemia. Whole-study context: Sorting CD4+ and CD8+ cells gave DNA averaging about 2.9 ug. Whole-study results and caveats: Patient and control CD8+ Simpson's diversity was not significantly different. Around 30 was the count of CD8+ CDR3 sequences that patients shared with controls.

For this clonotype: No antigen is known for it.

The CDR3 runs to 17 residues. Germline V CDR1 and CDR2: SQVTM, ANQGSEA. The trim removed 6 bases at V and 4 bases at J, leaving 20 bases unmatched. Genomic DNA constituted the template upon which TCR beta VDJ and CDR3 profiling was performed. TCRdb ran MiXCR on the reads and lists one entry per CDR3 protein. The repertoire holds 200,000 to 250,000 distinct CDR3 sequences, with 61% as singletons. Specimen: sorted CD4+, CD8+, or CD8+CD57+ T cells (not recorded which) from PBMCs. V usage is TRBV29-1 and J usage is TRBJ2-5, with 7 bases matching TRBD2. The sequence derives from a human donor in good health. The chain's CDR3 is CSVGGRSTGGGGETQYF. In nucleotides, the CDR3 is TGCAGCGTGGGCGGCCGCTCTACGGGGGGAGGTGGAGAGACCCAGTACTTC.